This T cell receptor (beta chain) is from a study of blood T cell repertoires in COVID-19. Study as a whole: Samples of COVID-19 (acute and convalescent) were obtained from the United States, Italy and Spain.

Seattle patient enrollment occurred during active infection, with longitudinal follow-up thereafter. The CDR3 has 14 residues. With 1 base removed from V and 8 bases from J, the gap between germline ends came to 10 bases. The germline V gene encodes CDR1 SGHDT and CDR2 YYEEEE. In the original processing: Amplification of reference gene primers provided the estimated nucleated cell counts. Sequencing used immunoSEQ multiplex PCR; TCRdb keeps in-frame clones, though not all of them. V and J calls and clone size are those listed in that table; D and trimming were worked out from the DNA. The sample contains over 35,000 clones, approximately 90% of which appear only once.

The TCR originated in a man in his forties with COVID-19, enrolled during active disease. Sequencing was done on a sample of peripheral blood. The V and J genes are TRBV5-6 and TRBJ1-6; D remains ambiguous. The CDR3, as DNA: TGTGCCAGCAGCTTGACCAGTGGTGATTCACCCCTCCACTTT. Translation gives CASSLTSGDSPLHF. Using reference TRBV5-6 and TRBJ1-6 for the parts outside the CDR3, the full variable domain is DAGVTQSPTHLIKTRGQQVTLRCSPKSGHDTVSWYQQALGQGPQFIFQYYEEEERQRGNFPDRFSGHQFPNYSSELNVNALLLGDSALYLCASSLTSGDSPLHFGNGTRLTVT.